Presented here are 22 T cell receptor beta chains from one specimen sequenced in a study of cytomegalovirus exposure and HLA in healthy donors. It was with 60 Vbeta and 13 Jbeta primers that the PCR ran. Method: immunoSEQ multiplex PCR; TCRdb's copy keeps in-frame clones and lacks some. This sample has under 110,000 clones, with 75% found just once. The sample comprised PBMCs. All receptors derive from a man aged 45-60 years in good health and CMV-seronegative.

This clone was recorded only once. The chain carries TRBV7-2 and TRBJ2-7, with 9 bases that match TRBD1. Per germline, CDR1 SGHTA and CDR2 FQGNSA. V gave up 1 base and J gave up 6 bases; unmatched junction bases: 10. The CDR3 has 16 amino acids. The CDR3 sequence: CASSLGSGTGSGEQYF. The CDR3 DNA follows: TGTGCCAGCAGCTTAGGGTCTGGGACAGGGTCGGGCGAGCAGTACTTC.

J is TRBJ2-1 and V is TRBV28, with 7 bases matching TRBD1. Germline CDR1 reads MDHEN; CDR2 reads SYDVKM. With V trimmed by 7 bases and J by 4 bases, 10 bases remained unmatched. This CDR3 contains 15 residues. CDR3 in DNA: TGTGCCAGCACTAACAGGGGTTCAGCTTACAATGAGCAGTTCTTC. Translated, it gives CASTNRGSAYNEQFF.

The chain links TRBV10-3 to TRBJ2-6; D is uncertain. Germline V gene lookup returns CDR1 ENHRY and CDR2 SYGVKD. The length of the CDR3 is 14 residues. V lost 10 bases and J lost 4, with 14 bases in between. Here the CDR3 reads CASISVAGANVLTF. CDR3 nucleotide sequence: TGTGCCAGCATTAGTGTAGCCGGGGCCAACGTCCTGACTTTC.

V gene TRBV5-4 combines with J gene TRBJ1-1, with 9 bases identical to TRBD1. V dropped 4 bases and J dropped 0; count of bases not matched to a gene: 4. The CDR3 consists of 15 residues. CDR1 SGHNT and CDR2 YYREEE come from the germline V gene (reference sequence). The CDR3 bases are TGTGCCAGCAGCCCAACAGGGGGCGTGAACACTGAAGCTTTCTTT. It specifies CASSPTGGVNTEAFF. The full variable domain, in which reference TRBV5-4 and TRBJ1-1 provide the parts outside the CDR3, is ETGVTQSPTHLIKTRGQQVTLRCSSQSGHNTVSWYQQALGQGPQFIFQYYREEENGRGNFPPRFSGLQFPNYSSELNVNALELDDSALYLCASSPTGGVNTEAFFGQGTRLTVV.

This clone was recorded only once. V usage is TRBV7-2 and J usage is TRBJ1-5; perhaps TRBD1 as D (5 bases). Trimming removed 5 bases from V and 4 bases from J, with 15 bases in between. CDR1 and CDR2 from the germline V gene are SGHTA and FQGNSA. The CDR3 is 15 residues long. The CDR3 region is CASSTRTGTNQPQHF. CDR3 in DNA: TGTGCCAGCAGCACCCGAACAGGCACAAATCAGCCCCAGCATTTT.

The chain is built from TRBV28 and TRBJ1-2; 10 bases match TRBD1. Germline assignment: CDR1 MDHEN and CDR2 SYDVKM. There are 13 residues in the CDR3. V was pared by 7 bases and J by 6 bases, with 5 bases of the junction left unmatched. The CDR3 DNA follows: TGTGCCAGCAAGACAGGGGGCTGGGATGGCTACACCTTC. Protein sequence: CASKTGGWDGYTF.

This clone was found many times. The rearrangement links TRBV2 to TRBJ1-5, with 9 bases matching TRBD1. Looked up from germline, CDR1 is SNHLY and CDR2 is FYNNEI. The CDR3 has 16 residues. V lost 6 bases to trimming and J lost 5 bases; unmatched junction nucleotides: 11. The CDR3 bases are TGTGCCAGCAGGATAGAGGGACAGGGTATCGATCAGCCCCAGCATTTT. This encodes CASRIEGQGIDQPQHF.

The rearrangement joins TRBV6-1 to TRBJ1-5; no reliable D call. This CDR3 spans 13 amino acids. Germline CDR1 MNHNS, CDR2 SASEGT. V lost 8 bases and J lost 7, with 15 bases in between. CDR3 nucleotides: TGTGCCAGCCTACTTACTTTAGAGCAGCCCCAGCATTTT. It specifies CASLLTLEQPQHF.

V is TRBV30 and J is TRBJ1-3; unclear D gene. V was cut by 4 bases and J by 0 bases, with 4 bases left in between. The CDR3 runs to 12 residues. CDR1 and CDR2 (germline): GTSNPN, SVGIG (reference sequence). CDR3 sequence reads: CAWTVSGNTIYF. Written as DNA, the CDR3 is TGTGCCTGGACAGTCTCTGGAAACACCATATATTTT.

The chain employs TRBV6-1 and TRBJ1-6; no reliable D call. CDR1 MNHNS and CDR2 SASEGT come from the germline V gene. The length of the CDR3 is 12 residues. V shed 7 bases and J shed 4 bases, with 5 bases lying between them. The DNA of the CDR3 is TGTGCCAGCAACCAGTATAATTCACCCCTCCACTTT. It yields the protein CASNQYNSPLHF.

The chain couples TRBV27 to TRBJ2-2; D is uncertain. From germline, CDR1 is MNHEY and CDR2 SMNVEV (reference sequence). The V gene lost 2 bases and the J gene lost 7 bases, with 17 bases spanning the gap. The CDR3 contains 16 residues. In DNA, the CDR3 is TGTGCCAGCAGTTTACTGCCCGTCGGAGTGTTCGGGGAGCTGTTTTTT. This translates into CASSLLPVGVFGELFF.

A few counts support this clone. V usage is TRBV7-2 and J usage is TRBJ1-2; D may be TRBD1 (5 bases). The CDR3 extends over 14 amino acids. The V and J ends lost 1 base and 4 bases respectively, with 10 bases between them. Germline values: CDR1 SGHTA, CDR2 FQGNSA. The CDR3, as DNA: TGTGCCAGCAGCTTAGAGGGGCGTTTCTATGGCTACACCTTC. Amino acids: CASSLEGRFYGYTF.

The CDR3 is CASSDTGGNQPQHF. DNA of the CDR3: TGTGCCAGCAGCGACACAGGAGGCAATCAGCCCCAGCATTTT. The chain combines TRBV9 with TRBJ1-5; D might be TRBD1 (5 bases). Germline V gene sequence: CDR1 SGDLS, CDR2 YYNGEE. Trimming left V 3 bases short and J 2 bases short, with 9 bases between. The CDR3 has 14 residues.

The rearrangement uses TRBV11-1 and TRBJ2-5, with a weak D call TRBD1 (6 bases). This CDR3 has 15 residues. Looked up from germline, CDR1 is SGHAT and CDR2 is FQDESV (reference sequence). The V end lost 7 bases, the J end lost 0 bases, and 15 bases lay between the germline ends. For the CDR3, the DNA is TGTGCCAGCAACCGTGGGGGCCACTACCAAGAGACCCAGTACTTC. Protein: CASNRGGHYQETQYF.

This rearrangement joins TRBV11-2 to TRBJ2-7, with D possibly being TRBD1 (6 bases). V was shortened by 6 bases and J by 7 bases, with 19 bases between the two germline ends. Germline V gene data show CDR1 as SGHAT and CDR2 as FQNNGV. The CDR3 is 14 amino acids. CDR3 nucleotides: TGTGCCAGCAGTTTAAACAGGGTGTCTGGTGAGCAGTACTTC. Protein sequence: CASSLNRVSGEQYF.

V is TRBV27 and J is TRBJ2-1; TRBD1 aligns across 10 bases. The length of the CDR3 is 15 residues. The V segment lost 6 bases and the J segment 6 bases; nucleotides outside the gene matches: 8. Germline assignment: CDR1 MNHEY and CDR2 SMNVEV (reference sequence). CDR3 DNA: TGTGCCAGCAGATCCCGGGACAGGGGCGGCAATGAGCAGTTCTTC. Translation gives CASRSRDRGGNEQFF.

V usage is TRBV20-1 and J usage is TRBJ2-5; no reliable D call. The CDR3 has 11 residues. Germline loops: CDR1 DFQATT, CDR2 SNEGSKA (reference sequence). V lost 6 bases and J lost 5, with 10 bases in between. In nucleotides, the CDR3 is TGCAGTGCCAACCCCGGGGAGACCCAGTACTTC. Residues: CSANPGETQYF.

This chain uses TRBV5-1 with TRBJ2-1, with D unresolved. The CDR3 extends over 13 amino acids. Germline CDR1 is SGHRS and CDR2 is YFSETQ. V was shortened by 0 bases and J by 9 bases, with 10 bases between the two germline ends. CDR3 sequence (DNA): TGCGCCAGCAGCTTGGGGCCGCCCAGTGAGCAGTTCTTC. This codes for CASSLGPPSEQFF.

V usage is TRBV4-1 and J usage is TRBJ2-1, with D tentatively TRBD2 (6 bases). Trimming removed 1 base from V and 0 bases from J, with 7 bases in between. This CDR3 is built from 15 residues. Germline V lookup: CDR1 MGHRA, CDR2 YSYEKL. CDR3 amino acids: CASSQAGVSYNEQFF. The CDR3, as DNA: TGCGCCAGCAGCCAAGCGGGGGTCTCCTACAATGAGCAGTTCTTC.

This rearrangement joins TRBV28 to TRBJ2-3; TRBD2 matches 7 bases. Germline V lookup: CDR1 MDHEN, CDR2 SYDVKM. The CDR3 is made up of 16 amino acids. V lost 3 bases, J lost 0 bases, and 6 bases stayed unmatched. The CDR3 DNA sequence: TGTGCCAGCAGTTTCCGAGCGGGGTATAGCACAGATACGCAGTATTTT. Protein sequence: CASSFRAGYSTDTQYF.

This clone came up a few times. This chain joins TRBV19 and TRBJ2-3, with a possible D match to TRBD2 (5 bases). CDR3 length: 15 residues. The germline V gene has CDR1 LNHDA and CDR2 SQIVND (reference sequence). V lost 3 bases and J lost 3, with 13 bases in between. Here the CDR3 reads CASSIGLAGTDTQYF. In DNA, the CDR3 is TGTGCCAGTAGTATTGGGCTAGCCGGGACAGATACGCAGTATTTT. The full variable domain, in which reference TRBV19 and TRBJ2-3 provide the parts outside the CDR3, is DGGITQSPKYLFRKEGQNVTLSCEQNLNHDAMYWYRQDPGQGLRLIYYSQIVNDFQKGDIAEGYSVSREKKESFPLTVTSAQKNPTAFYLCASSIGLAGTDTQYFGPGTRLTVL.

The V call is TRBV7-2, the J call TRBJ1-2; D possibly corresponds to TRBD1 (6 bases). Germline-derived CDR1 and CDR2 are SGHTA and FQGNSA. The length of the CDR3 is 15 residues. Trimming took off 5 bases at V and 6 bases at J, with 19 bases between the two ends. The CDR3 loop is CASSRRSGDKNGYTF. DNA of the CDR3: TGTGCCAGCAGCCGACGGTCAGGGGATAAGAATGGCTACACCTTC.